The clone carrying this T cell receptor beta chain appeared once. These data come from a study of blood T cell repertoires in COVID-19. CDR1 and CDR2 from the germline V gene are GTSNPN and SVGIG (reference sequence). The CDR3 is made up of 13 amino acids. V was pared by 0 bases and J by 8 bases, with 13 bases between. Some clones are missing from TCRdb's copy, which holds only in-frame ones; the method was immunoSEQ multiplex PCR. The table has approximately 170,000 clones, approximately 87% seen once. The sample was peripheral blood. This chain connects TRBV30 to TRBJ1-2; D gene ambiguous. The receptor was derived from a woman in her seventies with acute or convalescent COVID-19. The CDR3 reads CAWSVPGSLGYTF. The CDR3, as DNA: TGTGCCTGGAGTGTACCTGGGAGCTTGGGCTACACCTTC.